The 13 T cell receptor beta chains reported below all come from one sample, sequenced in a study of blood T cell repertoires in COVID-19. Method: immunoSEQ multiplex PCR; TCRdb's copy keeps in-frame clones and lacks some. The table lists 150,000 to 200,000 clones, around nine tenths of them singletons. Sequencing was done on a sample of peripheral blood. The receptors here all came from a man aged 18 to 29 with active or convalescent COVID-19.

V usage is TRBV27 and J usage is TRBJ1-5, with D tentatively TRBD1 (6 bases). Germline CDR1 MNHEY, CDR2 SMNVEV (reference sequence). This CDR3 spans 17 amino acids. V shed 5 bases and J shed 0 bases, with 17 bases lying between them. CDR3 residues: CASSPQDSVYSNQPQHF. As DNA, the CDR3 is TGTGCCAGCAGTCCCCAGGACAGCGTTTATAGCAATCAGCCCCAGCATTTT.

DNA for the CDR3: TGTGCCATCCTTGGACAGGGCAAAGATAAGATTGCTGGAAACACCATATATTTT. Its protein product is CAILGQGKDKIAGNTIYF. V is TRBV7-9 and J is TRBJ1-3; 8 nucleotides agree with TRBD1. This CDR3 has 18 amino acids. Germline-derived CDR1 and CDR2 are SEHNR and FQNEAQ (reference sequence). Trimming cost V 10 bases and J 2 bases; bases outside gene matches: 19. Variable domain in full (rest from reference TRBV7-9 and TRBJ1-3): DTGVSQNPRHKITKRGQNVTFRCDPISEHNRLYWYRQTLGQGPEFLTYFQNEAQLEKSRLLSDRFSAERPKGSFSTLEIQRTEQGDSAMYLCAILGQGKDKIAGNTIYFGEGSWLTVV.

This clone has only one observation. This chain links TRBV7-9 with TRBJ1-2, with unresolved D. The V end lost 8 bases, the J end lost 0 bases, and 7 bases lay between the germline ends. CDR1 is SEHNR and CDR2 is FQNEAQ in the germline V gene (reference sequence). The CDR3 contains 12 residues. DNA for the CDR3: TGTGCCAGCTCCCAGACTAACTATGGCTACACCTTC. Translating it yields CASSQTNYGYTF.

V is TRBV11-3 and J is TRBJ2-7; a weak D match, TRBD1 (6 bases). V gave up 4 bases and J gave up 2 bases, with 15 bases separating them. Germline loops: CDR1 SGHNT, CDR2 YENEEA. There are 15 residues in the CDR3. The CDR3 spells CASSSYRAEAYEQYF. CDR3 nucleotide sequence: TGTGCCAGCAGCTCATACAGGGCCGAGGCCTACGAGCAGTACTTC.

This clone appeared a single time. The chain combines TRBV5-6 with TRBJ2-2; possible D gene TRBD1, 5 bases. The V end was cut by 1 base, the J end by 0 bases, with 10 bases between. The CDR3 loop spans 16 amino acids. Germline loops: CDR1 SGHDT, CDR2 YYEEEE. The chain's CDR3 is CASSLLTAPNTGELFF. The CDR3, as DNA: TGTGCCAGCAGCTTGTTGACAGCCCCGAACACCGGGGAGCTGTTTTTT.

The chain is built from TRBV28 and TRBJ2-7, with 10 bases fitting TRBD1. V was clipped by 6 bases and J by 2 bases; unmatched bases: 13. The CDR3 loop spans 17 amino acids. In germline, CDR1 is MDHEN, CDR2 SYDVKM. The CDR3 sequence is CASRTTIGQGETYEQYV. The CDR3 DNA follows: TGTGCCAGCAGGACTACTATAGGACAGGGGGAAACCTACGAGCAGTACGTC.

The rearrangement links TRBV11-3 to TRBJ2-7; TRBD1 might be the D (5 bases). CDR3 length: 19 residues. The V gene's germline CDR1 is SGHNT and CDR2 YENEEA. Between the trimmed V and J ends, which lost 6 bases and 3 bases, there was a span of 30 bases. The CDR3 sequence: CASSSFRTRGSSTFYEQYF. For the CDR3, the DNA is TGTGCCAGCAGTTCTTTTCGGACAAGGGGTTCGTCCACCTTCTACGAGCAGTACTTC.

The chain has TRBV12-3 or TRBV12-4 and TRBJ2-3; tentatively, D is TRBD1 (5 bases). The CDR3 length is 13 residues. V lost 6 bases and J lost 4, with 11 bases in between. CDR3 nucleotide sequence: TGTGCCAGCAGAGAACAGGTTCCAGATACGCAGTATTTT. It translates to CASREQVPDTQYF.

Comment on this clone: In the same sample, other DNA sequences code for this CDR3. CDR3 sequence (DNA): TGTGCCAGCAGTTACTCCGACACCTATGGCTACACCTTC. Its translation is CASSYSDTYGYTF. The chain has TRBV6-5 and TRBJ1-2, with D hard to call. CDR1 and CDR2 from the germline V gene are MNHEY and SVGAGI. Trimming shortened V by 0 bases and J by 4 bases, and 6 bases separated the two germline ends. CDR3 size: 13 residues.

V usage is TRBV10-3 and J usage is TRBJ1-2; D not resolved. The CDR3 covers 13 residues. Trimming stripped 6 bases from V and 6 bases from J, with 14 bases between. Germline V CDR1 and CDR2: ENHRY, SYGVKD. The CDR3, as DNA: TGTGCCATCAGCCCCGGCGGAGAGGATGGCTACACCTTC. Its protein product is CAISPGGEDGYTF.

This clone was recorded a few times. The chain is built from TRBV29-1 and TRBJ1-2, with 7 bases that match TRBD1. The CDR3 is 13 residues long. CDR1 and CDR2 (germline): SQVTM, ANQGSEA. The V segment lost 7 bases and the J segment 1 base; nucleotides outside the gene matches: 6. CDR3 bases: TGCAGCGCTTCGACAGGGATTAACTATGGCTACACCTTC. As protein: CSASTGINYGYTF.

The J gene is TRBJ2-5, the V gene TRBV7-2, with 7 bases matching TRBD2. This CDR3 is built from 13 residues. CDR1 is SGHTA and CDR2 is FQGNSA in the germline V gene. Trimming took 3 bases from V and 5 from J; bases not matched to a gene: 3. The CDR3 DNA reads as TGTGCCAGCAGCTTCGGGGGGAGGGAGACCCAGTACTTC. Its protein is CASSFGGRETQYF.

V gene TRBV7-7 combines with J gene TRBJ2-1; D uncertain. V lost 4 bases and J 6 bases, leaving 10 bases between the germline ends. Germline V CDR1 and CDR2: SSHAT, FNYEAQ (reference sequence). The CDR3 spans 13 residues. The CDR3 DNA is TGTGCCAGCAGCTCTCATGGCGGCAATGAGCAGTTCTTC. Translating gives CASSSHGGNEQFF.